Below are 8 T cell receptor beta chains sequenced from a single sample in a study of CD8+CD57+ T cells in acquired aplastic anemia (dated by TCRdb to the late 2010s). For sequencing, an Illumina HiSeq 2000 was employed. Genomic DNA served as template for TCR beta VDJ combination and CDR3 sequence profiling. TCRdb redid the processing of the public reads, applying fastp at Q25 and MiXCR, and retained in-frame beta chains. Rows matching on CDR3 protein sequence are summarized as one entry with the most common DNA and genes. This sample gives hundreds of thousands of distinct CDR3 sequences in total; approximately 70% of them show up just once. The top ten constitute around 4% of the sample. Material for sequencing was sorted CD4+, CD8+, or CD8+CD57+ T cells (not recorded which) from PBMCs. The receptors here all came from a human donor in good health, serving as a control.

At least ten counts were recorded for this clonotype. The rearrangement links TRBV11-2 to TRBJ2-1; 7 bases align to TRBD1. V was clipped by 5 bases and J by 9 bases; unmatched bases: 7. Germline lookup yields CDR1 SGHAT and CDR2 FQNNGV. The CDR3 has 13 amino acids. The CDR3 region is CASSAQGDSEQFF. The CDR3 DNA reads TGTGCCAGCAGCGCGCAGGGGGACAGTGAGCAGTTCTTC.

Details on this clonotype: At one of its ends the junction is not consistent with the germline gene, which may arise from a read error. This rearrangement joins TRBV7-2 to TRBJ2-5, with D possibly being TRBD2 (6 bases). Looked up from germline, CDR1 is SGHTA and CDR2 is FQGNSA. CDR3 length: 11 amino acids. CDR3 sequence (DNA): TGTGCCAGCAGCTTAGGGGAGGCCCACAACTTC. Translated, it gives CASSLGEAHNF.

The rearrangement uses TRBV5-1 and TRBJ2-7, with D possibly being TRBD1 or TRBD2 (7 bases each). V was clipped by 5 bases and J by 6 bases, with 18 bases between them. CDR3 length: 14 residues. Germline CDR1 is SGHRS and CDR2 is YFSETQ. CDR3 in amino acids: CASSRQGGGCEQYF. The CDR3 bases are TGCGCCAGCAGTCGACAGGGCGGGGGCTGCGAGCAGTACTTC.

This sequence joins TRBV29-1 and TRBJ1-5; 9 positions agree with TRBD1. This CDR3 spans 14 amino acids. V dropped 6 bases and J dropped 7; count of bases not matched to a gene: 10. The germline V gene has CDR1 SQVTM and CDR2 ANQGSEA. The DNA of the CDR3 is TGCAGCGTAGCAACAGGGGGCATAGGGCAGCCCCAGCATTTT. Protein product: CSVATGGIGQPQHF. The variable domain in full, with the rest retrieved from reference TRBV29-1 and TRBJ1-5, is SAVISQKPSRDICQRGTSLTIQCQVDSQVTMMFWYRQQPGQSLTLIATANQGSEATYESGFVIDKFPISRPNLTFSTLTVSNMSPEDSSIYLCSVATGGIGQPQHFGDGTRLSIL.

This clonotype occurred many times. The chain recombines TRBV12-5 with TRBJ2-1; 12 nucleotides match TRBD2. V lost 5 bases to trimming and J lost 4 bases; unmatched junction nucleotides: 6. Germline lookup yields CDR1 LGHNT and CDR2 FRNRAP. This CDR3 contains 16 residues. The chain's CDR3 is CASGARLAGEYNEQFF. DNA for the CDR3: TGTGCTAGTGGTGCCCGACTAGCGGGGGAGTACAATGAGCAGTTCTTC.

To note about this clonotype: As the CDR3 is not closed by the conserved phenylalanine or tryptophan, this likely results from a read error. No DNA is shown, since the ends of the CDR3 on it are uncertain; the CDR3 is the one TCRdb lists. The gene calls are TRBV7-2 and TRBJ2-2; TRBD2, as called in the table, went unchecked against the DNA. Germline V gives CDR1 SGHTA, CDR2 FQGNSA. The CDR3 sequence runs 13 residues, both termini included. The CDR3 is CASSPRGGSKQPQ.

About this clonotype: A junction boundary mismatches the germline segment, possibly from a read error. The chain uses TRBV29-1 and TRBJ2-1; 8 nucleotides match TRBD1. The CDR3 covers 14 residues. The germline V gene encodes CDR1 SQVTM and CDR2 ANQGSEA. CDR3 sequence: CTARQGDRNTEDFF. The CDR3 DNA is TGTACCGCCAGACAAGGGGACAGGAACACTGAAGATTTCTTC.

V gene TRBV5-5 combines with J gene TRBJ1-2; D perhaps matches TRBD1 (5 bases). V lost 6 bases, J lost 0 bases, and 12 bases lay in between. CDR1 and CDR2 from the germline V gene are SGHKS and YYEKEE (reference sequence). The CDR3 is 14 amino acids. CDR3 DNA sequence: TGTGCCAGCACGGGGCCGATGACTAACTATGGCTACACCTTC. The encoded protein is CASTGPMTNYGYTF.